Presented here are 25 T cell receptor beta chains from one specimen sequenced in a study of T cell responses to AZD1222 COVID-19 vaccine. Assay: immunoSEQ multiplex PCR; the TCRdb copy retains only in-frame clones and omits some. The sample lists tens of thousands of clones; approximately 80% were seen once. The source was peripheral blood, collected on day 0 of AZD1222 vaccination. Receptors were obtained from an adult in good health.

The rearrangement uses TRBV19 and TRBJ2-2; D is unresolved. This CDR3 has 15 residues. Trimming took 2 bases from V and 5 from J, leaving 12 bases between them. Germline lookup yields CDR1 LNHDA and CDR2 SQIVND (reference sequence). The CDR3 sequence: CASSISNAATGELFF. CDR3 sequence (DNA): TGTGCCAGTAGTATAAGTAACGCGGCGACCGGGGAGCTGTTTTTT.

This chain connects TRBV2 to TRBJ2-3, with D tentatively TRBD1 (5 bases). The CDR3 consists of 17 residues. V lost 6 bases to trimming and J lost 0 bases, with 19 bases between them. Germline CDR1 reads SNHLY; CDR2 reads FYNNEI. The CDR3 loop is CASSLPKGRLSTDTQYF. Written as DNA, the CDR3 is TGTGCCAGCAGCCTCCCCAAGGGGCGATTAAGCACAGATACGCAGTATTTT.

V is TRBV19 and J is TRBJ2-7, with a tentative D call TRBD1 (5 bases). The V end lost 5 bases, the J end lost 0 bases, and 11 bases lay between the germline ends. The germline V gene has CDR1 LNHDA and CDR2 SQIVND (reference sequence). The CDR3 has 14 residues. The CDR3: CASSGATASYEQYF. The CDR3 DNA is TGTGCCAGTAGTGGCGCGACAGCCTCCTACGAGCAGTACTTC.

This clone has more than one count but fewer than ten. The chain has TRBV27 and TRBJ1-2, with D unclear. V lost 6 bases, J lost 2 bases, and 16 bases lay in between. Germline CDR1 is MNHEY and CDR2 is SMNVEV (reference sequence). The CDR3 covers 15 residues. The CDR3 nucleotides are TGTGCCAGCAGCTCCCCCGGCCCGGGAAACTATGGCTACACCTTC. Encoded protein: CASSSPGPGNYGYTF.

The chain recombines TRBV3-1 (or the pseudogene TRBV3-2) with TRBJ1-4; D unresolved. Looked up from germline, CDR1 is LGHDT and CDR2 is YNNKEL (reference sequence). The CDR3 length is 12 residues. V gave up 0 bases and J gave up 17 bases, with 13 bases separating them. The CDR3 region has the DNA TGTGCCAGCAGCCAAGAGGGGAGAGGTCTTTTTTTT. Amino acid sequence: CASSQEGRGLFF.

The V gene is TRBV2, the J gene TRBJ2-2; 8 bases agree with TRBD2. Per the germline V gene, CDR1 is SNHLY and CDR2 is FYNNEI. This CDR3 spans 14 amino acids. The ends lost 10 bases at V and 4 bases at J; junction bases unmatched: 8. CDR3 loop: CATGGVAGTGELFF. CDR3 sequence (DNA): TGTGCCACCGGGGGGGTAGCGGGCACCGGGGAGCTGTTTTTT.

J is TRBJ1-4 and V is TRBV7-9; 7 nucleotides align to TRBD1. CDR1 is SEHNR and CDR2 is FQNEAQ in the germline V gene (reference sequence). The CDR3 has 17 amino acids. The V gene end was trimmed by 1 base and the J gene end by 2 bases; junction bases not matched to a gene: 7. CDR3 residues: CASSLGTPGQTNEKLFF. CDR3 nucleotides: TGTGCCAGCAGCTTAGGAACCCCGGGACAGACTAATGAAAAACTGTTTTTT.

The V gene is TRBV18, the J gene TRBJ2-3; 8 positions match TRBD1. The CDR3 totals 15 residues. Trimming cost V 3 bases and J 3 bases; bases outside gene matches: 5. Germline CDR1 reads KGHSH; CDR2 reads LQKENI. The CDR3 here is CASSPPRQGTDTQYF. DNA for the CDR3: TGTGCCAGCTCACCGCCGAGACAGGGGACAGATACGCAGTATTTT. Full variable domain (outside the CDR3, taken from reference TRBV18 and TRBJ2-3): NAGVMQNPRHLVRRRGQEARLRCSPMKGHSHVYWYRQLPEEGLKFMVYLQKENIIDESGMPKERFSAEFPKEGPSILRIQQVVRGDSAAYFCASSPPRQGTDTQYFGPGTRLTVL.

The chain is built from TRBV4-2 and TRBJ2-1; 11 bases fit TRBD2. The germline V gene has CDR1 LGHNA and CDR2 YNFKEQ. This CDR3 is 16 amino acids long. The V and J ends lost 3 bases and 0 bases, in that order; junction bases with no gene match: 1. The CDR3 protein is CASSHSGGASYNEQFF. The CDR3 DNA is TGTGCCAGCAGCCATAGCGGGGGGGCCTCCTACAATGAGCAGTTCTTC.

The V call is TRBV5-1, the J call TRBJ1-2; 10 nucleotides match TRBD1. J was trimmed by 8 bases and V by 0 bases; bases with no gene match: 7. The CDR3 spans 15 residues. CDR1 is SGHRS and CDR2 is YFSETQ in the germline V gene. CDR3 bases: TGCGCCAGCAGCTTGGATCTCGGGACAGGGGAAGGCTACACCTTC. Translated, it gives CASSLDLGTGEGYTF.

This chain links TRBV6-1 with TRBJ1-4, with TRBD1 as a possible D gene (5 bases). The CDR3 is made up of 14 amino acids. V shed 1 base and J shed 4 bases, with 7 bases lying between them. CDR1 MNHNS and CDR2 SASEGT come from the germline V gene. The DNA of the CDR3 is TGTGCCAGCAGTGAAGGGGGGGTTAATGAAAAACTGTTTTTT. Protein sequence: CASSEGGVNEKLFF.

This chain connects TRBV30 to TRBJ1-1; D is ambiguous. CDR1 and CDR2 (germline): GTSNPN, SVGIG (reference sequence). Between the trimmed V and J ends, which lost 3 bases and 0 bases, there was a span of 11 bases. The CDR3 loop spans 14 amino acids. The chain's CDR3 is CAWSPDSLNTEAFF. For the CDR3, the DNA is TGTGCCTGGAGCCCAGACTCGCTGAACACTGAAGCTTTCTTT.

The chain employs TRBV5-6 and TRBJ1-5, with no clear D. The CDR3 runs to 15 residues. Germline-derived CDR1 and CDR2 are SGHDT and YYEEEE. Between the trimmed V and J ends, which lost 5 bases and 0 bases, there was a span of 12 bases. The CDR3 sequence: CASSLDGYSNQPQHF. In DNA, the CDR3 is TGTGCCAGCAGTCTTGACGGGTATAGCAATCAGCCCCAGCATTTT.

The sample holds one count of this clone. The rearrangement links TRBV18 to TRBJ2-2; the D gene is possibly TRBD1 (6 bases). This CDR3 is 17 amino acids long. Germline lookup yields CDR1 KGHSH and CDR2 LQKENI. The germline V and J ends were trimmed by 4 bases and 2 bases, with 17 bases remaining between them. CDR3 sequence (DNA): TGTGCCAGCTCACGGAACTTACAGGGTGCTAACACCGGGGAGCTGTTTTTT. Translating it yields CASSRNLQGANTGELFF. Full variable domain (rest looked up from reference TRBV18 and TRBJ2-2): NAGVMQNPRHLVRRRGQEARLRCSPMKGHSHVYWYRQLPEEGLKFMVYLQKENIIDESGMPKERFSAEFPKEGPSILRIQQVVRGDSAAYFCASSRNLQGANTGELFFGEGSRLTVL.

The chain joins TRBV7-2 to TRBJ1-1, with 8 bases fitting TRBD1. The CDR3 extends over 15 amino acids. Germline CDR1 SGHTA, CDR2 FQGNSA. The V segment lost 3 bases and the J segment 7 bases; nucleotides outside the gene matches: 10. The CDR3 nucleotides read TGTGCCAGCAGCTTCAGGGGGCCCGGGGTCGATGAAGCTTTCTTT. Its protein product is CASSFRGPGVDEAFF.

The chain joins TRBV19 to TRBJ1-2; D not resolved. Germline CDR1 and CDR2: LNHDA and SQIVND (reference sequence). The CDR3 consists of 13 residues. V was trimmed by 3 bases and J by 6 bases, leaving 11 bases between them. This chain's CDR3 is CASSIPARDGYTF. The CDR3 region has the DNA TGTGCCAGTAGTATCCCGGCCCGGGATGGCTACACCTTC. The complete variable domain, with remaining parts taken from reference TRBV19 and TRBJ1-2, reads DGGITQSPKYLFRKEGQNVTLSCEQNLNHDAMYWYRQDPGQGLRLIYYSQIVNDFQKGDIAEGYSVSREKKESFPLTVTSAQKNPTAFYLCASSIPARDGYTFGSGTRLTVV.

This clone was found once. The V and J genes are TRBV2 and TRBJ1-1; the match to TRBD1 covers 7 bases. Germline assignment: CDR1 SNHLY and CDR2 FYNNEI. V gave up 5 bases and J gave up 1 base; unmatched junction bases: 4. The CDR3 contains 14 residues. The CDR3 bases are TGTGCCAGCAGTCGGAGACAGGGGAACACTGAAGCTTTCTTT. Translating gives CASSRRQGNTEAFF.

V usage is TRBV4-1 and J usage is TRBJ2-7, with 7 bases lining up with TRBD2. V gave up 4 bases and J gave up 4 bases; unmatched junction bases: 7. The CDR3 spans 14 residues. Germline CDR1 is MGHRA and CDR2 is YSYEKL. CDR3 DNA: TGCGCCAGCAGCCGGGAGGGGTTCAGGTACGAGCAGTACTTC. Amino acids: CASSREGFRYEQYF.

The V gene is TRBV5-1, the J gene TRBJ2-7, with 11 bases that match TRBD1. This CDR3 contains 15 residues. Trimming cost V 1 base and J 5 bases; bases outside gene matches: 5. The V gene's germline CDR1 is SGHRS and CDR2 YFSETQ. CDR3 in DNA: TGCGCCAGCAGCTTGACCGGACAGGGGGCCCACGAGCAGTACTTC. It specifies CASSLTGQGAHEQYF.

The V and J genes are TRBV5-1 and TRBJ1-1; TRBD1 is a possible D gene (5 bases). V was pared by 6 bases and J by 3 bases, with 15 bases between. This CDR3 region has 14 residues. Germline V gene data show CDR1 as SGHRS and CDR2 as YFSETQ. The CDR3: CASTRTRPDTEAFF. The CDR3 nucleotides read TGCGCCAGCACCAGGACACGGCCTGACACTGAAGCTTTCTTT.

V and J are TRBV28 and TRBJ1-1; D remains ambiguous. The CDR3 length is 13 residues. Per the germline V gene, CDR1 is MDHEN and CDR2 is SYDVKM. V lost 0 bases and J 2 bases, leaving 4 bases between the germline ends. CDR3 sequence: CASSLWVNTEAFF. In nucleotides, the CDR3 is TGTGCCAGCAGTTTATGGGTCAACACTGAAGCTTTCTTT.

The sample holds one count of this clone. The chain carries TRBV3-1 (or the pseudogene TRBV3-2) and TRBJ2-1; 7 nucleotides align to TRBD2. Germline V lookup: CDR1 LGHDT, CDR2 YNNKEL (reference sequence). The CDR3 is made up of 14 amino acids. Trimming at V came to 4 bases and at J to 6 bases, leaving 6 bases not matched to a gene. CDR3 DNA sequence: TGTGCCAGCAGCCTTTTGGGGGGGACCAATGAGCAGTTCTTC. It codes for CASSLLGGTNEQFF.

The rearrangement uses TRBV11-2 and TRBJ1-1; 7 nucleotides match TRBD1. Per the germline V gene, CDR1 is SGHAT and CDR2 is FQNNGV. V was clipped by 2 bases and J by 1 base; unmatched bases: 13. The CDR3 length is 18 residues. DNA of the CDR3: TGTGCCAGCAGCTTAACGAGGGGGCTGATACATCGGAACACTGAAGCTTTCTTT. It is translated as CASSLTRGLIHRNTEAFF.

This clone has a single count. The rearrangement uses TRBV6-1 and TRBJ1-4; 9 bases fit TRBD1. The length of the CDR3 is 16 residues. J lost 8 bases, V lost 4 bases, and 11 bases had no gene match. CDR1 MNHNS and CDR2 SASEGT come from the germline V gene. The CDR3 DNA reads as TGTGCCAGCAGTGTGACGATGTGGGACAGGGAGGAAAAACTGTTTTTT. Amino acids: CASSVTMWDREEKLFF.

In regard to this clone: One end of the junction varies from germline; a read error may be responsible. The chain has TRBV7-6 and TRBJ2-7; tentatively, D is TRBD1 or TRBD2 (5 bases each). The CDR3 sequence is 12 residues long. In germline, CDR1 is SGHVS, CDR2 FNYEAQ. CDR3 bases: TGTGCCAGCAGCTTACAGACGGGACCCCGACAGTTC. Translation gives CASSLQTGPRQF.